This T cell receptor (beta chain) was recovered during a study of cytotoxic CD8 clonotypes in ibrutinib-treated CLL. Study-level findings and limits: Stable or contracted on treatment, public clonotypes were also uncommon.

Deep sequencing aimed at 1 in 200,000 to 1 in 1 million T cells' resolution. Produced via immunoSEQ multiplex PCR; TCRdb's table is partial and in-frame only. The sample yields about 160,000 clones, more than 80% seen once. With regard to this clone: Its antigen is not identified.

V was clipped by 10 bases and J by 4 bases, with 10 bases between them. The CDR3 consists of 12 residues. CDR1 and CDR2 (germline): MDHEN, SYDVKM. This clonotype was sampled from a human donor with chronic lymphocytic leukemia. This specimen was PBMCs, taken after 24 months of ibrutinib treatment. The V and J genes are TRBV28 and TRBJ1-4, with D unclear. In DNA form, the CDR3 reads TGTGCCACCGGAGCCCTTAATGAAAAACTGTTTTTT. Protein product: CATGALNEKLFF.